The next 15 T cell receptor beta chains were all read from a single sample in a study of cytomegalovirus exposure and HLA in healthy donors. Generated by immunoSEQ multiplex PCR, the TCRdb table keeps only in-frame clones and is missing some. Of about 180,000 clones in the sample, around 85% were seen once. What was sequenced was PBMCs. These receptors all stem from a man aged 18 to 29 in good health and CMV-seropositive.

The chain employs TRBV19 and TRBJ2-1; D not certain. Germline V gene sequence: CDR1 LNHDA, CDR2 SQIVND (reference sequence). The length of the CDR3 is 11 residues. The V end lost 7 bases, the J end lost 3 bases, and 4 bases lay between the germline ends. Written as DNA, the CDR3 is TGTGCCAGTAACGGCTACAATGAGCAGTTCTTC. Translating gives CASNGYNEQFF.

The chain recombines TRBV28 with TRBJ1-1, with no clear D. The germline CDR1 and CDR2 sequences are MDHEN and SYDVKM. The CDR3 is 14 amino acids. The V and J ends lost 6 bases and 5 bases respectively, with 16 bases between them. CDR3 coding DNA: TGTGCCAGCAGCCCCCTCGGGGTGGGGACTGAAGCTTTCTTT. Residues: CASSPLGVGTEAFF.

This chain connects TRBV18 to TRBJ1-5; tentative D call: TRBD1 (6 bases). Germline V gene lookup returns CDR1 KGHSH and CDR2 LQKENI. The CDR3 sequence is 15 residues long. The V end lost 5 bases, the J end lost 3 bases, and 14 bases lay between the germline ends. CDR3 nucleotides: TGTGCCAGCTCAAAAGGGGGGGCCGCCAATCAGCCCCAGCATTTT. This gives the protein CASSKGGAANQPQHF. Supplemented by reference TRBV18 and TRBJ1-5, the full variable domain reads NAGVMQNPRHLVRRRGQEARLRCSPMKGHSHVYWYRQLPEEGLKFMVYLQKENIIDESGMPKERFSAEFPKEGPSILRIQQVVRGDSAAYFCASSKGGAANQPQHFGDGTRLSIL.

V gene TRBV5-8 combines with J gene TRBJ1-2; D ambiguous. Germline-derived CDR1 and CDR2 are SGHTS and YDEGEE. This CDR3 comprises 15 residues. Trimming took 2 bases from V and 3 from J, leaving 14 bases between them. This CDR3 reads CASSFPIASDYGYTF. CDR3 DNA sequence: TGTGCCAGCAGCTTTCCCATTGCTTCGGACTATGGCTACACCTTC.

This clone turned up a few times. The rearrangement uses TRBV7-9 and TRBJ1-6; 7 bases are a match to TRBD1. The germline V gene has CDR1 SEHNR and CDR2 FQNEAQ (reference sequence). V shed 7 bases and J 7 bases; nucleotides not matched to a gene: 10. The CDR3 has 15 residues. DNA of the CDR3: TGTGCCAGCACCACAGGGGTTCTGGGGAATTCACCCCTCCACTTT. Its translation is CASTTGVLGNSPLHF.

This chain links TRBV6-1 with TRBJ1-4; D is unclear. CDR3 length: 17 residues. Per the germline V gene, CDR1 is MNHNS and CDR2 is SASEGT. The V gene lost 2 bases and the J gene lost 3 bases, with 16 bases spanning the gap. The CDR3 bases are TGTGCCAGCAGTGAACGGGCCACCATAGCGGCTAATGAAAAACTGTTTTTT. Residues: CASSERATIAANEKLFF.

The chain has TRBV10-3 and TRBJ1-3; D call uncertain. Germline V CDR1 and CDR2: ENHRY, SYGVKD. Trimming cost V 3 bases and J 0 bases, with 9 bases left between them. This CDR3 spans 15 amino acids. The chain's CDR3 is CAISEEILSGNTIYF. The CDR3, as DNA: TGTGCCATCAGTGAAGAGATTCTCTCTGGAAACACCATATATTTT.

This clone showed up just once. This chain links TRBV9 with TRBJ1-1; no definite D call. Germline V gene data show CDR1 as SGDLS and CDR2 as YYNGEE. Trimming cost V 0 bases and J 4 bases, with 13 bases left between them. The CDR3 extends over 15 amino acids. Here the CDR3 DNA reads TGTGCCAGCAGCGTAGTGACGGGAATCGGCACTGAAGCTTTCTTT. Translated: CASSVVTGIGTEAFF.

This chain joins TRBV9 and TRBJ2-7; maybe TRBD2 (5 bases). V dropped 0 bases and J dropped 3 bases, with 19 bases sitting between them. The germline V gene encodes CDR1 SGDLS and CDR2 YYNGEE. This CDR3 is built from 17 residues. For the CDR3, the DNA is TGTGCCAGCAGCGTAGCCCCTATAATAGGTGGGAGCTACGAGCAGTACTTC. This translates into CASSVAPIIGGSYEQYF. Supplemented by reference TRBV9 and TRBJ2-7, the full variable domain reads DSGVTQTPKHLITATGQRVTLRCSPRSGDLSVYWYQQSLDQGLQFLIQYYNGEERAKGNILERFSAQQFPDLHSELNLSSLELGDSALYFCASSVAPIIGGSYEQYFGPGTRLTVT.

The rearrangement joins TRBV5-1 to TRBJ2-1; a possible D gene is TRBD2 (6 bases). This CDR3 has 15 amino acids. Germline CDR1 and CDR2: SGHRS and YFSETQ. Trimming pared 0 bases from V and 3 bases from J, leaving 10 bases between. CDR3 sequence (DNA): TGCGCCAGCAGCTTGGCGGGAGTAGTCTACAATGAGCAGTTCTTC. Translating it yields CASSLAGVVYNEQFF.

V gene TRBV4-1 combines with J gene TRBJ2-2; 8 bases fit TRBD2. In germline, CDR1 is MGHRA, CDR2 YSYEKL. The CDR3 totals 16 residues. Trimming at V came to 0 bases and at J to 5 bases, leaving 5 bases not matched to a gene. In DNA form, the CDR3 reads TGCGCCAGCAGCCAAGATGGCGGGGGGACGACCGGGGAGCTGTTTTTT. Translation: CASSQDGGGTTGELFF.

The chain couples TRBV4-1 to TRBJ2-7; D remains ambiguous. Trimming left V 2 bases short and J 6 bases short, with 5 bases between. CDR1 MGHRA and CDR2 YSYEKL come from the germline V gene. The CDR3 contains 11 residues. CDR3 in amino acids: CASSQSGEQYF. In nucleotides, the CDR3 is TGCGCCAGCAGCCAATCGGGCGAGCAGTACTTC.

The chain links TRBV19 to TRBJ2-7; 9 nucleotides agree with TRBD1. This CDR3 has 14 amino acids. V lost 5 bases to trimming and J lost 2 bases; unmatched junction nucleotides: 4. CDR1 is LNHDA and CDR2 is SQIVND in the germline V gene (reference sequence). This CDR3 reads CASSSGTGPYEQYF. CDR3 sequence (DNA): TGTGCCAGTAGTTCCGGGACAGGGCCCTACGAGCAGTACTTC.

Concerning this clone: An end of the junction does not agree with germline; a read error may underlie this. CDR3 bases: TGTGCCAGCAGTTTAGCAGCCAGCGGGGGGACCTACGAGCAGTACTTC. Protein: CASSLAASGGTYEQYF. J is TRBJ2-7 and V is TRBV7-2; TRBD2 agrees at 9 bases. There are 16 residues in the CDR3. Germline loops: CDR1 SGHTA, CDR2 FQGNSA.

There are a few counts of this clone. This chain connects TRBV6-1 to TRBJ1-1, with TRBD1 as a possible D gene (6 bases). The CDR3 has 12 amino acids. The germline CDR1 and CDR2 sequences are MNHNS and SASEGT. Trimming shortened V by 7 bases and J by 3 bases, and 9 bases separated the two germline ends. The CDR3 DNA reads TGTGCCAGCAAACACAGGGACACTGAAGCTTTCTTT. Encoded protein: CASKHRDTEAFF.